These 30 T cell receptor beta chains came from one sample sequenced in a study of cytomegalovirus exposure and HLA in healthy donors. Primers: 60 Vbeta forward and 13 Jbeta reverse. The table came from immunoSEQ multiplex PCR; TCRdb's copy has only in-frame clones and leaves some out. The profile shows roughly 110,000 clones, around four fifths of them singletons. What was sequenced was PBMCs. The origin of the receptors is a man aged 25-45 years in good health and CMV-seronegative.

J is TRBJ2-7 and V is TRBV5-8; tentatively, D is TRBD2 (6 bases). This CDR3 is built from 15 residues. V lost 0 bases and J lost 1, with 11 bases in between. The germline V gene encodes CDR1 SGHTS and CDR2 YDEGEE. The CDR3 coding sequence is TGTGCCAGCAGCTTGGGACTAGGGCTGTCCTACGAGCAGTACTTC. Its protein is CASSLGLGLSYEQYF.

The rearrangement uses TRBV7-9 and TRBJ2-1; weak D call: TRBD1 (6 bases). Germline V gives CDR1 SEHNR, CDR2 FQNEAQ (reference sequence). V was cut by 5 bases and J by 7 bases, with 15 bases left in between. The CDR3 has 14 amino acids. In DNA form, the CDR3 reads TGTGCCAGCAGCGCCCCCGGGACATTTAATGAGCAGTTCTTC. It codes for CASSAPGTFNEQFF.

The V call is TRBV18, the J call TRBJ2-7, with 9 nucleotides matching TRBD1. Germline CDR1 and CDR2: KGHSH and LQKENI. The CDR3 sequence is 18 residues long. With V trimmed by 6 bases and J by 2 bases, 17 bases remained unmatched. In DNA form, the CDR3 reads TGTGCCAGCTCCGAATCGGGACAGGGAGGGCAATCGGCCTACGAGCAGTACTTC. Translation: CASSESGQGGQSAYEQYF.

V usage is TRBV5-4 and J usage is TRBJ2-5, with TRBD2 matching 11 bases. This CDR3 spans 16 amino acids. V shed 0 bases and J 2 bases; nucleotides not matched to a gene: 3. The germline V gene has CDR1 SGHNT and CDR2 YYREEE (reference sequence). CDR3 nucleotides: TGTGCCAGCAGCTTGGCGGGACTAGCGGCGCAAGAGACCCAGTACTTC. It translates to CASSLAGLAAQETQYF.

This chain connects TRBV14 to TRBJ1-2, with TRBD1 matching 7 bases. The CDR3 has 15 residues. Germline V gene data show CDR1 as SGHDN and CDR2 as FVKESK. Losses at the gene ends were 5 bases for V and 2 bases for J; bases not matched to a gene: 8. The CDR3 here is CASSKVQGYNYGYTF. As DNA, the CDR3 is TGTGCCAGCAGCAAGGTACAGGGGTACAACTATGGCTACACCTTC.

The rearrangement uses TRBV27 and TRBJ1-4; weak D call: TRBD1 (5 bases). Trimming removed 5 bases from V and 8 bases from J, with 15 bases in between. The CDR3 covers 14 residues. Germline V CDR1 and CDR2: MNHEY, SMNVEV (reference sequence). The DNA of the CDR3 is TGTGCCAGCAGTGTTCAGGGTGGAAGAGAAAAACTGTTTTTT. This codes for CASSVQGGREKLFF.

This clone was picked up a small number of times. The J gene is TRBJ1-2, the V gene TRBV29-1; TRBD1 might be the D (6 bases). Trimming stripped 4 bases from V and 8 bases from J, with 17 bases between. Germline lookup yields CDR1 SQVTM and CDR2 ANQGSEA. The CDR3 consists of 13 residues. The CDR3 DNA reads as TGCAGCGTTGGGGCAGGGGACGTGGGAGGCTACACCTTC. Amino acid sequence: CSVGAGDVGGYTF.

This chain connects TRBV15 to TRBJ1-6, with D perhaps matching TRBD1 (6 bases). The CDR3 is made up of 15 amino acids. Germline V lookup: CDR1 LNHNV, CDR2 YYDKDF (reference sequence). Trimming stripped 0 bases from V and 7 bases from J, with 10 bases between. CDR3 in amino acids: CATSRDRTGNSPLHF. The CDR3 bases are TGTGCCACCAGCAGAGATCGAACAGGGAATTCACCCCTCCACTTT.

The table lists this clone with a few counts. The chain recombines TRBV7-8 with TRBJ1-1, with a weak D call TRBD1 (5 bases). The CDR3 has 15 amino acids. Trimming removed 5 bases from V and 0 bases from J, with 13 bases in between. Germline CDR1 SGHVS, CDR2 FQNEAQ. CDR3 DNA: TGTGCCAGCAGCCCCGACAGATTTATGAACACTGAAGCTTTCTTT. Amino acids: CASSPDRFMNTEAFF.

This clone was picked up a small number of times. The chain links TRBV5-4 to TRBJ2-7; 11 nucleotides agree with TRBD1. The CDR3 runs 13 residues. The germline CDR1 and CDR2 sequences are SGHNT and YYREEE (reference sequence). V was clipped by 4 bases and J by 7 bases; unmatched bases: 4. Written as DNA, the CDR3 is TGTGCCAGCAGCCCGGACAGGGGGCAAGAGCAGTACTTC. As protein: CASSPDRGQEQYF. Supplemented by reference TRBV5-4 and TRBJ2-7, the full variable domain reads ETGVTQSPTHLIKTRGQQVTLRCSSQSGHNTVSWYQQALGQGPQFIFQYYREEENGRGNFPPRFSGLQFPNYSSELNVNALELDDSALYLCASSPDRGQEQYFGPGTRLTVT.

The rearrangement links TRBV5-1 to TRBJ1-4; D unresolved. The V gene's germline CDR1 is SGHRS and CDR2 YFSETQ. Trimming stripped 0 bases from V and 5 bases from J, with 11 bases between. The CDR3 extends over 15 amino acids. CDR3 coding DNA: TGCGCCAGCAGCTTGGCGACGGGTAGAAATGAAAAACTGTTTTTT. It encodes CASSLATGRNEKLFF.

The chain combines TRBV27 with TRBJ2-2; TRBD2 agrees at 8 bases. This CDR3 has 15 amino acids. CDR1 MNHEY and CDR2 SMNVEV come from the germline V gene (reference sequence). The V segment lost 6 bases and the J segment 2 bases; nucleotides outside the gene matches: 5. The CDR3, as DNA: TGTGCCAGCAGACGTAGCGGGGAAAACACCGGGGAGCTGTTTTTT. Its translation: CASRRSGENTGELFF.

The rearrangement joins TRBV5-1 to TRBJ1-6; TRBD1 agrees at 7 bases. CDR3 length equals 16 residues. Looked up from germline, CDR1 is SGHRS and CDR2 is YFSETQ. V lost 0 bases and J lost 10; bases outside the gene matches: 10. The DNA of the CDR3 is TGCGCCAGCAGCTTGGATGTGACAGGGATTGGATCACCCCTCCACTTT. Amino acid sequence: CASSLDVTGIGSPLHF.

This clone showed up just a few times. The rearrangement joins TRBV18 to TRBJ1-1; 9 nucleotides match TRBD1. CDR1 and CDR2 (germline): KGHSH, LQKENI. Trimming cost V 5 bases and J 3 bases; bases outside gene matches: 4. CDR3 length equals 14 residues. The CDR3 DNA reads TGTGCCAGCTCATCCCGGACAGGGGACACTGAAGCTTTCTTT. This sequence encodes CASSSRTGDTEAFF.

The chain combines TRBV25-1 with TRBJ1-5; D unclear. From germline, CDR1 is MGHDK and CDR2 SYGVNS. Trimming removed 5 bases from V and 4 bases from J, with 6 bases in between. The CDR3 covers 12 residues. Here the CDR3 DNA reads TGTGCCAGCAGTCCGGGGAATCAGCCCCAGCATTTT. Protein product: CASSPGNQPQHF.

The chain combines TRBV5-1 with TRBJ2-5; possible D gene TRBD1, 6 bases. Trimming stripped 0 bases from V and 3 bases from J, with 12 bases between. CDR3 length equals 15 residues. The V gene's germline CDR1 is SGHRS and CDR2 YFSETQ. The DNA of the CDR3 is TGCGCCAGCAGCTTGGTACAGGGTAGGGAAGAGACCCAGTACTTC. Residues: CASSLVQGREETQYF.

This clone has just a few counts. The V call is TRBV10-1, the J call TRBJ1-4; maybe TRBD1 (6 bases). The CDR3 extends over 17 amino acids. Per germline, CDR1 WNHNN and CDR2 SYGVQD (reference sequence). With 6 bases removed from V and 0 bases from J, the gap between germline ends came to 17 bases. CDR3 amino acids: CASRGRDKLATNEKLFF. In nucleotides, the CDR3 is TGCGCCAGCAGGGGCCGGGACAAGTTAGCAACTAATGAAAAACTGTTTTTT.

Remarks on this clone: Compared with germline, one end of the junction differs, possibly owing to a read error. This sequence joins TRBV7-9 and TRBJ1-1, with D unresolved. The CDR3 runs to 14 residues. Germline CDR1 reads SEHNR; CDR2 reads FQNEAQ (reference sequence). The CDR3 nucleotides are TGTTCCAGCAGCTTAGACGCGTCGGGAGGTGAAGCTTTCTTT. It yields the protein CSSSLDASGGEAFF.

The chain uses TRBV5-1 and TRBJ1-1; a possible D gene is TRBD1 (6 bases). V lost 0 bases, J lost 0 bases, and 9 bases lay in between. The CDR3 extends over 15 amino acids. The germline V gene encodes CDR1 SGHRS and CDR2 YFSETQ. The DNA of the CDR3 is TGCGCCAGCAGCTTGGGTGGACAGTTGAACACTGAAGCTTTCTTT. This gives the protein CASSLGGQLNTEAFF.

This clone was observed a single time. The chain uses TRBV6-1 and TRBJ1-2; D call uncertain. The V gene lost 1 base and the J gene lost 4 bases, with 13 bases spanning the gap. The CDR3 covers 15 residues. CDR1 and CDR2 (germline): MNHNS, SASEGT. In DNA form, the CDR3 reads TGTGCCAGCAGTGAAGGTGGATACAGCTCCTATGGCTACACCTTC. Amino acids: CASSEGGYSSYGYTF.

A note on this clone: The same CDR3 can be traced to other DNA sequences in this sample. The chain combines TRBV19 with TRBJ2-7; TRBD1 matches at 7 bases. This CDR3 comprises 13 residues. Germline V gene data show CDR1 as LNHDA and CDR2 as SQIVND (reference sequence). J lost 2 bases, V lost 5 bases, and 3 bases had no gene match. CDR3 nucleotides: TGTGCCAGTAGTGGGGACAGTGCCTACGAGCAGTACTTC. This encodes CASSGDSAYEQYF.

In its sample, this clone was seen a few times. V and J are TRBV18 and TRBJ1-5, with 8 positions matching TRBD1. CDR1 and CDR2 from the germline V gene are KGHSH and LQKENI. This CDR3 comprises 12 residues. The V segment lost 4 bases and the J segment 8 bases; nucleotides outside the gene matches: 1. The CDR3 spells CASSQQGEPQHF. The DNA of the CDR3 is TGTGCCAGCTCACAACAGGGGGAGCCCCAGCATTTT.

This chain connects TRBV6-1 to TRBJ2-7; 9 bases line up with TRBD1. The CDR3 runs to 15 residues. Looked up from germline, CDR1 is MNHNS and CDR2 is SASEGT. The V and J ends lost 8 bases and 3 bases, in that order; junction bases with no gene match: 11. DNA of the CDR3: TGTGCCAGCCGGGATGCCGGGACAGGGAACTACGAGCAGTACTTC. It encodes CASRDAGTGNYEQYF.

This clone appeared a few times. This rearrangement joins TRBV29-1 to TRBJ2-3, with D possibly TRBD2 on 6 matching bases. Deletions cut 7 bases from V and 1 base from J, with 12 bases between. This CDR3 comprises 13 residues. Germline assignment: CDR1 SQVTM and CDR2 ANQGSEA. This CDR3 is CSAEGGGTDTQYF. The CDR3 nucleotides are TGCAGCGCCGAAGGCGGGGGCACAGATACGCAGTATTTT.

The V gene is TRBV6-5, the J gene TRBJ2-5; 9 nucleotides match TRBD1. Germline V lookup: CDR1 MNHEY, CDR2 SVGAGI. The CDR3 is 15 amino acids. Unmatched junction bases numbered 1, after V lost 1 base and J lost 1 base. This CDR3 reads CASSYWDRAQETQYF. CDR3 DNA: TGTGCCAGCAGTTACTGGGACAGGGCCCAAGAGACCCAGTACTTC.

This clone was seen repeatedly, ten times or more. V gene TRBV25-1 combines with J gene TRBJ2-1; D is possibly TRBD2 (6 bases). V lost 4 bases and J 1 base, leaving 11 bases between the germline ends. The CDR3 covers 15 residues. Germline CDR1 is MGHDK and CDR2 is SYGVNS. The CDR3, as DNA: TGTGCCAGCAGTGCCCCGGGGGTTTCCTACAATGAGCAGTTCTTC. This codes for CASSAPGVSYNEQFF. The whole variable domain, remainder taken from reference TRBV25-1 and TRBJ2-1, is EADIYQTPRYLVIGTGKKITLECSQTMGHDKMYWYQQDPGMELHLIHYSYGVNSTEKGDLSSESTVSRIRTEHFPLTLESARPSHTSQYLCASSAPGVSYNEQFFGPGTRLTVL.

The CDR3 nucleotides are TGTGCCAGCAGTTACTCAGACTTCTACGAGCAGTACTTC. Translation gives CASSYSDFYEQYF. This sequence joins TRBV6-5 and TRBJ2-7; no firm D call. The CDR3 is 13 amino acids. CDR1 is MNHEY, CDR2 SVGAGI, per germline. Trimming stripped 0 bases from V and 3 bases from J, with 6 bases between.

The CDR3 DNA reads TGTGCCACCAGCCGGAGGACAGCCGCGGGTGGCTACACCTTC. Translated, it gives CATSRRTAAGGYTF. The chain has TRBV15 and TRBJ1-2, with a tentative D call TRBD1 (6 bases). Germline V gene sequence: CDR1 LNHNV, CDR2 YYDKDF (reference sequence). CDR3 length: 14 residues. The V end lost 5 bases, the J end lost 7 bases, and 17 bases lay between the germline ends.

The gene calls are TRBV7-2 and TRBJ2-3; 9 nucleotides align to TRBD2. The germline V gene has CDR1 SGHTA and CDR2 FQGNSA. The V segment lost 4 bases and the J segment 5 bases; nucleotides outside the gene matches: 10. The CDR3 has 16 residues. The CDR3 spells CASSWGQAGGGDTQYF. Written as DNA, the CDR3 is TGTGCCAGCAGCTGGGGCCAGGCGGGGGGGGGAGATACGCAGTATTTT. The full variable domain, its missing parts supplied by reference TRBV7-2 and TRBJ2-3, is GAGVSQSPSNKVTEKGKDVELRCDPISGHTALYWYRQSLGQGLEFLIYFQGNSAPDKSGLPSDRFSAERTGGSVSTLTIQRTQQEDSAVYLCASSWGQAGGGDTQYFGPGTRLTVL.

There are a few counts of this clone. The CDR3 sequence: CASSKTTSGSSRGEQYF. The CDR3 bases are TGTGCCAGCAGCAAAACGACTAGCGGGAGCTCCCGGGGGGAGCAGTACTTC. The rearrangement links TRBV21-1 to TRBJ2-7; the table names TRBD2, a call not compared with the DNA. TRBV21-1 is deemed a pseudogene. The CDR3 has 17 amino acids.